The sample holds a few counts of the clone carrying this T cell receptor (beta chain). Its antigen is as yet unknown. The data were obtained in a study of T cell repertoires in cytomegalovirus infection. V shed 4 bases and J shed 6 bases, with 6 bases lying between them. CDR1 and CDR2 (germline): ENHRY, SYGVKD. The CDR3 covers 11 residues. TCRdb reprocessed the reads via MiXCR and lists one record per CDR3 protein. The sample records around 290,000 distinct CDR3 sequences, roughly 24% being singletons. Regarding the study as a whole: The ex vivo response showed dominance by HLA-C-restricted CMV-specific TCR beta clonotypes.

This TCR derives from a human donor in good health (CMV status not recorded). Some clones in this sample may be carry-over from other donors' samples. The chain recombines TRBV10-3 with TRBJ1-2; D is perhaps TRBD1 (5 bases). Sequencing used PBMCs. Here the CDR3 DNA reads TGTGCCATCAGTGGCAGGGATGGCTACACCTTC. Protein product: CAISGRDGYTF.